This T cell receptor (beta chain) was sequenced in a study of blood T cell repertoires in COVID-19. On the study more broadly: Spain, Italy and the United States supplied samples that represented acute and convalescent COVID-19. Sources were T cells, B-cell-depleted T cells, or PBMCs; the material itself was cDNA or gDNA.

Enrolled through a virtual design, the participants were between about 18 and 100 years of age and came from approximately 25 US areas. A PCR-confirmed or clinician-diagnosed COVID-19 case had contacted exposed participants within 2 weeks of entry. This CDR3 has 15 amino acids. Between the trimmed V and J ends, which lost 6 bases and 0 bases, there was a span of 9 bases. From germline, CDR1 is MRHNA and CDR2 SNTAGT. The repertoire was sequenced with immunoSEQ multiplex PCR; TCRdb's copy has only in-frame clones and lacks some. The sample shows roughly 430,000 clones, 88% of them seen only once. What was sequenced was PBMCs or T cells enriched from blood (not recorded which). The chain links TRBV6-4 to TRBJ2-6, with D possibly TRBD1 on 6 matching bases. This sequence was found in a woman aged 18-29 years who had been exposed to COVID-19. The CDR3 region has the DNA TGTGCCAGCAGAACAGGGAGCTCTGGGGCCAACGTCCTGACTTTC. Protein sequence: CASRTGSSGANVLTF.